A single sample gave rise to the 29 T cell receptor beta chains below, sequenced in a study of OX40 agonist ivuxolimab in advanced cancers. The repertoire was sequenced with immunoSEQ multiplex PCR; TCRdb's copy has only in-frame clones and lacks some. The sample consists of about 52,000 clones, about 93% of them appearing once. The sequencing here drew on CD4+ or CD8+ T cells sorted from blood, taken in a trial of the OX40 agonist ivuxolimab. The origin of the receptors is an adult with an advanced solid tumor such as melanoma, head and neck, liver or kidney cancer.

The CDR3, as DNA: TGCGCCAGCAGCCAAGGGCAGGGGGAGGCGTTCGGGGAGCTGTTTTTT. Translated, it gives CASSQGQGEAFGELFF. The gene calls are TRBV4-1 and TRBJ2-2, with a weak D call TRBD1 (7 bases). Trimming pared 1 base from V and 7 bases from J, leaving 16 bases between. Germline V gene sequence: CDR1 MGHRA, CDR2 YSYEKL. The CDR3 totals 16 residues.

The CDR3 DNA is TGTGCCACCAGCTCCCGGACATTGAGCAATCAGCCCCAGCATTTT. Translated, it gives CATSSRTLSNQPQHF. The chain uses TRBV15 and TRBJ1-5; the D gene is possibly TRBD1 (5 bases). Per germline, CDR1 LNHNV and CDR2 YYDKDF (reference sequence). V lost 5 bases, J lost 1 base, and 12 bases lay in between. This CDR3 has 15 residues.

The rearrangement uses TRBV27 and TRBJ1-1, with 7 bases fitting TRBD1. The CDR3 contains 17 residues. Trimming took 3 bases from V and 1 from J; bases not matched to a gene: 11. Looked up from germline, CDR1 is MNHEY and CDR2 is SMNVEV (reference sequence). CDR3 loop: CASSFQSGQLTNTEAFF. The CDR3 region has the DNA TGTGCCAGCAGTTTCCAATCGGGACAGCTAACGAACACTGAAGCTTTCTTT.

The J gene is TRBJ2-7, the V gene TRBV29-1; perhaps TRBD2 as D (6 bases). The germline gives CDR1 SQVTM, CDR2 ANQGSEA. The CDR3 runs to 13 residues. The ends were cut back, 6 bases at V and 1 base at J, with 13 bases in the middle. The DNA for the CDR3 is TGCAGCGTGAGACCCGGAGGGTCCTACGAGCAGTACTTC. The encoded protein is CSVRPGGSYEQYF.

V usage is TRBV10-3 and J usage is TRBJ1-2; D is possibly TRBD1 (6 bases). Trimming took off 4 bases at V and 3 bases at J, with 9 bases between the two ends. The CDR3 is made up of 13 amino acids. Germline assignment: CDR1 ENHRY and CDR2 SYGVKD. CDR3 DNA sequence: TGTGCCATCAGTGGGACAGCTGACTATGGCTACACCTTC. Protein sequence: CAISGTADYGYTF.

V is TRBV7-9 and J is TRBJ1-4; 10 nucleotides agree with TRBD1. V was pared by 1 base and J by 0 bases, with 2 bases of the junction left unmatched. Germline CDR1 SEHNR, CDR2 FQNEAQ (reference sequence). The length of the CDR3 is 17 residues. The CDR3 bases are TGTGCCAGCAGCTTAGTGGGGACAGGGGCAACTAATGAAAAACTGTTTTTT. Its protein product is CASSLVGTGATNEKLFF.

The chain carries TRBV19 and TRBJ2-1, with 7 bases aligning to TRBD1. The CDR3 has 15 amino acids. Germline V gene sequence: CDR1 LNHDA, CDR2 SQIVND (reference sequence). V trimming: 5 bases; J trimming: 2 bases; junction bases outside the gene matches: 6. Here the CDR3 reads CASSRQGSPYNEQFF. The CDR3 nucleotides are TGTGCCAGTAGTCGACAGGGTAGCCCCTACAATGAGCAGTTCTTC. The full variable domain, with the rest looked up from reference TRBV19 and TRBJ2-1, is DGGITQSPKYLFRKEGQNVTLSCEQNLNHDAMYWYRQDPGQGLRLIYYSQIVNDFQKGDIAEGYSVSREKKESFPLTVTSAQKNPTAFYLCASSRQGSPYNEQFFGPGTRLTVL.

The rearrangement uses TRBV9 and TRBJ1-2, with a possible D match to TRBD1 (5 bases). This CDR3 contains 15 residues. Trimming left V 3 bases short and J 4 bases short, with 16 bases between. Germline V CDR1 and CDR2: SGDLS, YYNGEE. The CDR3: CASSAHKGPAYGYTF. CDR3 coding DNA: TGTGCCAGCAGCGCCCACAAGGGGCCAGCCTATGGCTACACCTTC.

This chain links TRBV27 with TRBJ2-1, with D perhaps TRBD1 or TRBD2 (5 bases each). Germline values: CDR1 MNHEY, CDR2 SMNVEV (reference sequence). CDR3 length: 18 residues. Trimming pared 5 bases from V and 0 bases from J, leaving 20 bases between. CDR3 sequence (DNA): TGTGCCAGCAGTATACGGGACCTCCAAGCAGGCTCCTACAATGAGCAGTTCTTC. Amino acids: CASSIRDLQAGSYNEQFF.

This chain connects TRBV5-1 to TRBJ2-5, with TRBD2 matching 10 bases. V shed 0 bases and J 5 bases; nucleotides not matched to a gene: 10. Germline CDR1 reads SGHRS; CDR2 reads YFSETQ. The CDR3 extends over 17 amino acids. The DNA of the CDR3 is TGCGCCAGCAGCTTGGTACGCAGCGGGGGGGCGGCGGAGACCCAGTACTTC. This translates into CASSLVRSGGAAETQYF.

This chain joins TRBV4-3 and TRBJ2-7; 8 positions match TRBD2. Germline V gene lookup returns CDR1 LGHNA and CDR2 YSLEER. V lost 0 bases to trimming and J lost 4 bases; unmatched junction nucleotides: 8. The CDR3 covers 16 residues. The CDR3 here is CASSQDRGSGSYEQYF. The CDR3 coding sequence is TGCGCCAGCAGCCAAGATCGAGGGAGCGGGAGTTACGAGCAGTACTTC.

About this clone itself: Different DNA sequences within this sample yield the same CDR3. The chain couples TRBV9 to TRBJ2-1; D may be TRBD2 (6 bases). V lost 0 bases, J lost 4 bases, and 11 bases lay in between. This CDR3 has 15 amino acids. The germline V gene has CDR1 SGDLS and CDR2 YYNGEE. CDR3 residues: CASSVGLAEYNEQFF. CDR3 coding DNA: TGTGCCAGCAGCGTAGGATTAGCGGAATACAATGAGCAGTTCTTC.

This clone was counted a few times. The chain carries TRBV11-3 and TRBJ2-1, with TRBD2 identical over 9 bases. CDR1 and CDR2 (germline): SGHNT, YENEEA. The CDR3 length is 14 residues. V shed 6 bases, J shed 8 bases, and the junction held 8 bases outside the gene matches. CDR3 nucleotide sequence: TGTGCCAGCAGGCGGGAGGGGGCCATGGATGAGCAGTTCTTC. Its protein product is CASRREGAMDEQFF.

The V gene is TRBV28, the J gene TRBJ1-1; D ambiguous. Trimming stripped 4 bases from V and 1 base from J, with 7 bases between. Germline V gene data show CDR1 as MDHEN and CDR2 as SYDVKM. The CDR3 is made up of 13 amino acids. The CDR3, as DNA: TGTGCCAGCAGTTCTTTTTGGAACACTGAAGCTTTCTTT. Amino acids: CASSSFWNTEAFF.

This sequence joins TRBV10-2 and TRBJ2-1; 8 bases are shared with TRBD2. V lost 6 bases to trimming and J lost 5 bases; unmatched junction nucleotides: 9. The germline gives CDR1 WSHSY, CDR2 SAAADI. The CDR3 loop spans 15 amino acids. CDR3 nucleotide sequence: TGCGCCAGCAGACCGACGGGAGGGATGAACAATGAGCAGTTCTTC. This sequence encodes CASRPTGGMNNEQFF.

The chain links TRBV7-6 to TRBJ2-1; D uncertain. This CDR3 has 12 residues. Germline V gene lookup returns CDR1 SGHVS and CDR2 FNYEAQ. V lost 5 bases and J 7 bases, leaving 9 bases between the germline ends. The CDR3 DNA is TGTGCCAGCAGCCACCCCGGGAATGAGCAGTTCTTC. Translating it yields CASSHPGNEQFF.

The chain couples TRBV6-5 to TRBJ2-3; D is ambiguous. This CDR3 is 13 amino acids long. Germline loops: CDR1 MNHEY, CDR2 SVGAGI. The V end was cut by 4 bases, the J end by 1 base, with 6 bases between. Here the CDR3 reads CASSWVGTDTQYF. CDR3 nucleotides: TGTGCCAGCAGTTGGGTGGGCACAGATACGCAGTATTTT.

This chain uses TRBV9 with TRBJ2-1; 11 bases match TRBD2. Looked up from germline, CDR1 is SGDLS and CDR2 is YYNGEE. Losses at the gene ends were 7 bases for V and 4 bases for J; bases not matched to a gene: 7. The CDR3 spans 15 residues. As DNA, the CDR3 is TGTGCCAGCCCGGGATCTAGCGGGAGGTACAATGAGCAGTTCTTC. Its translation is CASPGSSGRYNEQFF.

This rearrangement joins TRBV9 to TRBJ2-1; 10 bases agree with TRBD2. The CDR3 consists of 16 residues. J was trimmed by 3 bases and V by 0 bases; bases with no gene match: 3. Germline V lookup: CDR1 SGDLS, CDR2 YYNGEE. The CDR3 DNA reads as TGTGCCAGCAGCGTAGCGCTAGCGGGAGACTACAATGAGCAGTTCTTC. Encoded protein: CASSVALAGDYNEQFF. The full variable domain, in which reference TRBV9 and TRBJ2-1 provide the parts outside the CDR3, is DSGVTQTPKHLITATGQRVTLRCSPRSGDLSVYWYQQSLDQGLQFLIQYYNGEERAKGNILERFSAQQFPDLHSELNLSSLELGDSALYFCASSVALAGDYNEQFFGPGTRLTVL.

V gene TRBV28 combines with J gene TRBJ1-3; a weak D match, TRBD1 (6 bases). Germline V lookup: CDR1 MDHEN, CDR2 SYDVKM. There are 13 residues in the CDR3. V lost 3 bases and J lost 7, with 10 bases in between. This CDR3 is CASSFQGPNTIYF. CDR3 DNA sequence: TGTGCCAGCAGTTTTCAGGGGCCCAACACCATATATTTT.

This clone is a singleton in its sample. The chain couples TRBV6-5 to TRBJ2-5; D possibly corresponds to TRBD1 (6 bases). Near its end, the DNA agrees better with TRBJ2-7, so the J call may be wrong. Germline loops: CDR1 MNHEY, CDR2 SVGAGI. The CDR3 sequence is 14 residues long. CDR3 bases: TGTGCCAGCAGTTTAATAGACAGGACCTACGAGCAGTACTTC. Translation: CASSLIDRTYEQYF.

CDR3 nucleotide sequence: TGTGCCAGCAGCCAGTCCTTCAATCAGCCCCAGCATTTT. It encodes CASSQSFNQPQHF. The gene calls are TRBV7-9 and TRBJ1-5; D is unclear. Trimming cost V 5 bases and J 3 bases, with 8 bases left between them. CDR3 size: 13 residues. Germline-derived CDR1 and CDR2 are SEHNR and FQNEAQ (reference sequence).

CDR3: CASSLGVTGGNEQYF. The DNA for the CDR3 is TGTGCCAGCAGTTTGGGAGTGACAGGGGGGAACGAGCAGTACTTC. The gene calls are TRBV28 and TRBJ2-7; 9 bases are a match to TRBD1. The CDR3 length is 15 residues. Germline V gene sequence: CDR1 MDHEN, CDR2 SYDVKM. V lost 3 bases to trimming and J lost 5 bases; unmatched junction nucleotides: 8.

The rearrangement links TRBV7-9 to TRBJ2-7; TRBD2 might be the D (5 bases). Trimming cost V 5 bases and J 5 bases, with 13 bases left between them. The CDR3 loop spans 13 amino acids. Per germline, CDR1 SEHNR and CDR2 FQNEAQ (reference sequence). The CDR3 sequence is CASSPRGNDEQYF. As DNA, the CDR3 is TGTGCCAGCAGCCCGCGAGGGAATGACGAGCAGTACTTC.

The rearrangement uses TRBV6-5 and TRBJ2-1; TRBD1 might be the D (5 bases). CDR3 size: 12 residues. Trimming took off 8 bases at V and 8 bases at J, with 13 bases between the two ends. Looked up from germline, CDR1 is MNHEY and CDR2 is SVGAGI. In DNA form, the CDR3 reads TGTGCCAGCCAGTCAGGGATTGATGAGCAGTTCTTC. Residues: CASQSGIDEQFF.

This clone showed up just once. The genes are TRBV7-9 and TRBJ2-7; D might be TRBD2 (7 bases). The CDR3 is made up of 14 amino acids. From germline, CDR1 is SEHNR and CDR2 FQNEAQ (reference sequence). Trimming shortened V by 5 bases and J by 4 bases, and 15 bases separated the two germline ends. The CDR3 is CASSEGRGLYEQYF. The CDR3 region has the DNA TGTGCCAGCAGCGAGGGGCGGGGGCTATACGAGCAGTACTTC.

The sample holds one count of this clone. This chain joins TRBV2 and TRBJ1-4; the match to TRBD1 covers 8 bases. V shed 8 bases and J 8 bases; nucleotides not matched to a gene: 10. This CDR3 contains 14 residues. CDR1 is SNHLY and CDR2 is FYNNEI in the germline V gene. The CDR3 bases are TGTGCCAGCGGGGACAGGCGGCGGAAGGAAAAACTGTTTTTT. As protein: CASGDRRRKEKLFF.

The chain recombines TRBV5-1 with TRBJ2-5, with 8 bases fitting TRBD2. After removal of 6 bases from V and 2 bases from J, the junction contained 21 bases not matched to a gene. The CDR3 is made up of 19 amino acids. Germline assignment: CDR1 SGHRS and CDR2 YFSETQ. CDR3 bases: TGCGCCAGCACCTATGGTACGGGGATACTAGCGGTCAAGCAAGAGACCCAGTACTTC. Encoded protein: CASTYGTGILAVKQETQYF.

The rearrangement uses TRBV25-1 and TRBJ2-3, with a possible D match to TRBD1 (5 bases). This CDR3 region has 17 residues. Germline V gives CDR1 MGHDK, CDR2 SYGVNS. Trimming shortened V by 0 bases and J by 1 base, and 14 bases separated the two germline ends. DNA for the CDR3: TGTGCCAGCAGTGAATATGGCTACAGGCTTCGCACAGATACGCAGTATTTT. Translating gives CASSEYGYRLRTDTQYF.